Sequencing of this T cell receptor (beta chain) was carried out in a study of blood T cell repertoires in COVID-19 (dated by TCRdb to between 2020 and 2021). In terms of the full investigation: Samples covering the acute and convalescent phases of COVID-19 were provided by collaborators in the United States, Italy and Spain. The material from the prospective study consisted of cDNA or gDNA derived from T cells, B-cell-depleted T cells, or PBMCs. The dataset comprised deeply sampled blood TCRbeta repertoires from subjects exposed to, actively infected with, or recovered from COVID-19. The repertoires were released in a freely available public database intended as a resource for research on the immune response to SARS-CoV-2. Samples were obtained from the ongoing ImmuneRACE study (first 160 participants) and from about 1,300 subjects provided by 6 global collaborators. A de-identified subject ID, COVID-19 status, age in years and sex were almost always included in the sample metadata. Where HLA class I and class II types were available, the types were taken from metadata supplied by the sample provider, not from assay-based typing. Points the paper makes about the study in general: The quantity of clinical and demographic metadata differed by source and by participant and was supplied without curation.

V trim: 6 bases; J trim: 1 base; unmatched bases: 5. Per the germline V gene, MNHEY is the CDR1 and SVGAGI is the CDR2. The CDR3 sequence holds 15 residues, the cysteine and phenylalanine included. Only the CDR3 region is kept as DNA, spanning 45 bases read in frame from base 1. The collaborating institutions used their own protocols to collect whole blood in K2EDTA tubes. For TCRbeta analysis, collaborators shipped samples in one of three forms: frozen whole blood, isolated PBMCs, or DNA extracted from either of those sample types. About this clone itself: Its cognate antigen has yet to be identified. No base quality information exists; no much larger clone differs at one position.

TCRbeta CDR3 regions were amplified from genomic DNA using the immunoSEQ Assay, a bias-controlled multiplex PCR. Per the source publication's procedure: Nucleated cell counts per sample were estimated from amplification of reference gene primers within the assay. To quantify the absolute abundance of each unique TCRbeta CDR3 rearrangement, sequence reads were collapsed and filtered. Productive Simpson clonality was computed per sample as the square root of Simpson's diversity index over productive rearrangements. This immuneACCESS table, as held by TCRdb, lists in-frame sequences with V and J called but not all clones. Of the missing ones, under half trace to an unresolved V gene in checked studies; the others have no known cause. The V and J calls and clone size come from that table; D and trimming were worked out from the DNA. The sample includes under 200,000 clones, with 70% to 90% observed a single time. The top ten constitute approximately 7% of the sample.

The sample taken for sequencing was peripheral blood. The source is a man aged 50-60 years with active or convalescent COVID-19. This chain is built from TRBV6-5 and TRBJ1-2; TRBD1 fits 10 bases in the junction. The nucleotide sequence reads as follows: TGTGCCAGCAGGCGACAGGGGGCAAGTAACTATGGCTACACCTTC. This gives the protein CASRRQGASNYGYTF.